One and the same sample provided the 9 T cell receptor beta chains below, sequenced in a study of blood T cell repertoires in COVID-19. Method: immunoSEQ multiplex PCR; TCRdb's copy keeps in-frame clones and lacks some. This sample carries 65,000 to 95,000 clones, around 85% of them seen once, and the ten largest clones take just over 8%. The sequenced sample consisted of peripheral blood. All receptors derive from a man younger than 45 with acute or convalescent COVID-19.

This rearrangement joins TRBV28 to TRBJ1-2; D is unresolved. V dropped 6 bases and J dropped 5 bases, with 10 bases sitting between them. This CDR3 region has 12 residues. Germline values: CDR1 MDHEN, CDR2 SYDVKM. CDR3 DNA sequence: TGTGCCAGCAGGGTCGGAGGTTATGGCTACACCTTC. Translation: CASRVGGYGYTF.

V and J are TRBV3-1 (or the pseudogene TRBV3-2) and TRBJ2-7; perhaps TRBD1 as D (5 bases). This CDR3 has 14 residues. Trimming took 4 bases from V and 0 from J, leaving 10 bases between them. Germline V gene sequence: CDR1 LGHDT, CDR2 YNNKEL (reference sequence). CDR3 protein: CASSPRQISYEQYF. In nucleotides, the CDR3 is TGTGCCAGCAGCCCGAGACAGATCTCCTACGAGCAGTACTTC.

The genes are TRBV28 and TRBJ2-1; 9 bases match TRBD1. CDR1 MDHEN and CDR2 SYDVKM come from the germline V gene. The CDR3 totals 14 residues. Losses at the gene ends were 6 bases for V and 8 bases for J; bases not matched to a gene: 8. CDR3 coding DNA: TGTGCCAGCAGATCCCCGGGACAGGGTTATGAGCAGTTCTTC. Its translation is CASRSPGQGYEQFF.

The DNA of the CDR3 is TGTGCCAGCAGTTCCCCCCGGGGGGCGATCTACGAGCAGTACTTC. Protein: CASSSPRGAIYEQYF. This chain uses TRBV27 with TRBJ2-7, with a possible D match to TRBD2 (7 bases). Trimming pared 4 bases from V and 3 bases from J, leaving 16 bases between. CDR1 is MNHEY, CDR2 SMNVEV, per germline (reference sequence). The CDR3 length is 15 residues.

This chain's CDR3 is CASSGLNEQFF. CDR3 nucleotide sequence: TGTGCCAGCAGTGGACTCAATGAGCAGTTCTTC. The chain uses TRBV28 and TRBJ2-1; D is possibly TRBD2 (5 bases). In germline, CDR1 is MDHEN, CDR2 SYDVKM. The CDR3 sequence is 11 residues long. V was trimmed by 5 bases and J by 6 bases, leaving 5 bases between them.

This clone has only a few counts. The gene calls are TRBV18 and TRBJ2-1, with 8 nucleotides matching TRBD1. Per the germline V gene, CDR1 is KGHSH and CDR2 is LQKENI. CDR3 length: 12 amino acids. Trimming cost V 3 bases and J 10 bases; bases outside gene matches: 2. The CDR3 DNA is TGTGCCAGCTCACCCGGGGACAGGGAGCAGTTCTTC. Translation: CASSPGDREQFF.

The chain is built from TRBV30 and TRBJ2-5; D gene unclear. Trimming removed 0 bases at V and 5 bases at J, with 7 bases between. This CDR3 spans 12 amino acids. The germline V gene encodes CDR1 GTSNPN and CDR2 SVGIG (reference sequence). The CDR3, as DNA: TGTGCCTGGAGTGTTCCAGTGGAGACCCAGTACTTC. It translates to CAWSVPVETQYF.

CDR3 bases: TGTGCCAGCAGCCAAGACGGGAGTAGCGGAGGACCCACAGATACGCAGTATTTT. It yields the protein CASSQDGSSGGPTDTQYF. The chain recombines TRBV4-2 with TRBJ2-3; weak D call: TRBD2 (6 bases). Germline lookup yields CDR1 LGHNA and CDR2 YNFKEQ. V was clipped by 0 bases and J by 2 bases, with 18 bases between them. The CDR3 is made up of 18 amino acids.

The chain links TRBV28 to TRBJ1-2, with a weak D call TRBD1 (6 bases). This CDR3 has 13 residues. V shed 10 bases and J shed 3 bases, with 15 bases lying between them. Germline lookup yields CDR1 MDHEN and CDR2 SYDVKM. The CDR3 protein is CATSAGAHYGYTF. The CDR3 DNA reads TGTGCCACCTCTGCAGGGGCCCACTATGGCTACACCTTC.